This TCR beta chain comes out of a study of T cells in Graves' hyperthyroidism and ophthalmopathy. What was amplified from RNA transcripts were TCR beta CDR3 regions. The primer set for the first-round RT-PCR of the TCR CDR3 was HTBI. Via MiXCR, TCRdb re-called the multiplex PCR reads, giving one row per CDR3 protein. The sample shows roughly 650,000 distinct CDR3 sequences, approximately 16% of them seen only once. This clonotype came up a few times. The junction departs from germline at one end; a sequencing error may be responsible. Per germline, CDR1 LGHDT and CDR2 YNNKEL (reference sequence). This CDR3 is built from 16 residues. Clinicians diagnosed patients from clinical symptoms, serum thyroxine and TRAb, thyroid ultrasound and orbital computed tomography.

The rearrangement joins TRBV3-1 to TRBJ2-1, with 7 bases lining up with TRBD1. This receptor was identified in a woman in her thirties or forties with Graves' ophthalmopathy. Sequences were obtained from blood. CDR3 DNA: TGCGCCAGCAGCCAAGATTGGACAGGAAACTACAATGAGCAGTTCTTC. As protein: CASSQDWTGNYNEQFF.